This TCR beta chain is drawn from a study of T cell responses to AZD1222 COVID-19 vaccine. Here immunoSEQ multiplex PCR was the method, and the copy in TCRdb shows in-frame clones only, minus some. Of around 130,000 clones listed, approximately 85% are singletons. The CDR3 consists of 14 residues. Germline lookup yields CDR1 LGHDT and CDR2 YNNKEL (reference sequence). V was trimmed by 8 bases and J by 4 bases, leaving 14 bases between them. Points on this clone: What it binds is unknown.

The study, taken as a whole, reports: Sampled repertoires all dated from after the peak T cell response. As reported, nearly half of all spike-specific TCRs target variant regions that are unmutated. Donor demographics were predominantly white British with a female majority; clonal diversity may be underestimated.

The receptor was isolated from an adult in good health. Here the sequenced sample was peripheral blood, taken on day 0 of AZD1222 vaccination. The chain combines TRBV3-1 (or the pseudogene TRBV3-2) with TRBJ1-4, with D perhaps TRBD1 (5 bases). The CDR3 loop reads CASGTRGINEKLFF. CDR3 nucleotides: TGTGCCAGCGGGACTCGGGGGATTAATGAAAAACTGTTTTTT.